This note documents a single TCR beta chain sequence. In the original analysis: Estimates of nucleated cell counts were drawn from the amplification of reference gene primers. The protocol was immunoSEQ multiplex PCR, while the TCRdb copy is restricted to in-frame clones and leaves out a portion. D and trimming were read from the DNA, whereas the V and J calls and clone size are those reported in that table. Of 260,000 or so clones in the sample, roughly 88% were seen once. The J segment lost 7 bases and the V segment lost 4 bases, leaving 9 bases of the junction unmatched. In germline, CDR1 is SGHDT, CDR2 YYEEEE. The CDR3 has 14 amino acids. The sample is drawn from a study of blood T cell repertoires in COVID-19. As for the study in general: Acute-phase and convalescent COVID-19 samples originated in the United States, Italy and Spain. The analysed material was cDNA or gDNA that came from T cells, B-cell-depleted T cells, or PBMCs.

Sequenced material: peripheral blood. The chain joins TRBV5-6 to TRBJ2-7; TRBD1 matches at 9 bases. This sequence originates from a man between 18 and 35 years old with active or convalescent COVID-19. The CDR3 DNA reads TGTGCCAGCAGCCTCGGGACAGGGATGTTAGAGCAGTACTTC. Amino acids: CASSLGTGMLEQYF.